A selection of T cell receptor beta chains follows, all from one sample in a study of T cell responses to AZD1222 COVID-19 vaccine. Sequencing used immunoSEQ multiplex PCR; TCRdb keeps in-frame clones, though not all of them. This repertoire shows roughly 120,000 clones, around 90% found once; its top ten account for 4.5% to 6.5%. The material sequenced was peripheral blood, taken on day 0 of AZD1222 vaccination. All receptors derive from an adult in good health. Each CDR3 is given with its conserved first and last residue. Fields, in order: V gene, D gene, J gene, clone size, CDR3 protein, CDR3 DNA. A D gene is named only where the DNA matches it firmly. For some rows the clone size is stated as once, few or many, or as a class when expanded; others skip it.

TRBV7-9	TRBD2	TRBJ2-3	.	CASSSSRLSGLTDTQYF	TGTGCCAGCAGCTCCAGCCGACTTAGCGGGCTGACAGATACGCAGTATTTT
TRBV28	.	TRBJ2-3	.	CASSSSGADTQYF	TGTGCCAGCAGTTCTAGTGGTGCAGATACGCAGTATTTT
TRBV9	.	TRBJ1-2	.	CASSVPGAGDGYTF	TGTGCCAGCAGCGTACCGGGAGCGGGGGATGGCTACACCTTC
TRBV28	TRBD1	TRBJ2-7	.	CASRRGTGSYEQYF	TGTGCCAGCAGAAGGGGGACAGGGTCCTACGAGCAGTACTTC
TRBV10-3	.	TRBJ1-1	.	CATFVGEQNTEAFF	TGTGCCACTTTCGTGGGGGAGCAGAACACTGAAGCTTTCTTT
TRBV29-1	.	TRBJ1-6	.	CSVAGDYNSPLHF	TGCAGCGTTGCCGGGGACTATAATTCACCCCTCCACTTT
TRBV28	.	TRBJ1-2	few	CASTKGRGDTYYGYTF	TGTGCCAGCACCAAGGGGCGGGGAGATACATACTATGGCTACACCTTC
TRBV4-3	TRBD1	TRBJ1-2	.	CASSQVTGRYGYTF	TGCGCCAGCAGCCAAGTGACAGGGAGGTATGGCTACACCTTC
TRBV28	.	TRBJ2-5	.	CASRPAEEETQYF	TGTGCCAGCAGACCGGCCGAGGAAGAGACCCAGTACTTC
TRBV7-2	TRBD2	TRBJ2-5	.	CASSLGLAEKETQYF	TGTGCCAGCAGCCTCGGACTAGCGGAAAAAGAGACCCAGTACTTC
TRBV19	TRBD2	TRBJ2-5	.	CASSITLAGENPQTQYF	TGTGCCAGTAGTATAACCCTAGCGGGAGAAAATCCTCAGACCCAGTACTTC
TRBV28	.	TRBJ1-2	.	CASSLSDRLGYTF	TGTGCCAGCAGTTTATCCGACAGGCTTGGCTACACCTTC
TRBV7-9	TRBD1	TRBJ1-2	.	CASSLGTGYYGYTF	TGTGCCAGCAGCTTAGGGACAGGATACTATGGCTACACCTTC
TRBV29-1	TRBD1	TRBJ1-2	once	CSVEEAQGADYGYTF	TGCAGCGTTGAAGAAGCACAGGGGGCGGACTATGGCTACACCTTC
TRBV20-1	.	TRBJ2-5	.	CSARSGTQYF	TGCAGTGCTAGGTCCGGGACCCAGTACTTC